This T cell receptor beta chain was identified during a study of blood T cell repertoires in COVID-19. On the study more broadly: Samples of COVID-19 (acute and convalescent) were obtained from the United States, Italy and Spain. Sample material is recorded as cDNA or gDNA derived from T cells, B-cell-depleted T cells, or PBMCs.

How the authors handled the data: Scientists estimated how many nucleated cells there were by amplifying reference gene primers. The method was immunoSEQ multiplex PCR; TCRdb's version includes in-frame clones alone and lacks a portion of them. V and J calls and clone size are as listed in that table; D and trimming were resolved from the DNA. This table holds roughly 120,000 clones, about 88% found once. This clone appeared a single time. The CDR3 is 15 residues long. The V gene end was trimmed by 7 bases and the J gene end by 1 base; junction bases not matched to a gene: 6. Germline V gene sequence: CDR1 LNHDA, CDR2 SQIVND (reference sequence).

Sequencing used peripheral blood. The chain has TRBV19 and TRBJ2-3; 9 nucleotides match TRBD2. The receptor was isolated from a man in his forties with acute or convalescent COVID-19. This chain's CDR3 is CASTLIAGGTDTQYF. The CDR3 DNA is TGTGCCAGTACCCTTATAGCGGGAGGCACAGATACGCAGTATTTT.